In this sample, the clone carrying this T cell receptor beta chain turned up a few times. Its matching antigen is unknown. This sample was taken from a study of beta chain features in type 1 diabetes. Sequencing targeted expressed TCRB transcripts, as all isolated RNA had been reverse transcribed. Libraries were prepared by immunoSEQ multiplex PCR; TCRdb keeps only in-frame clonotypes and omits some of them. Among some 190,000 clones listed, around 7.9% were seen once. This CDR3 contains 17 residues. V gave up 0 bases and J gave up 2 bases, with 14 bases separating them. Central memory, naive, regulatory and stem cell-like memory CD4+ cells were sorted by CD45RO/CCR7/CD25/CD127/CD95/CD27. Findings and caveats of the study: TCRB CDR3s from Type 1 diabetes patients were moderately but significantly shorter in all four CD4+ subsets. The study found fewer insertions and more deletions at VDJ junctions in type 1 diabetes patients. HLA influence on TCRB rearrangement stayed unresolved here. Equally in patients and controls, shorter templates might have been favored by PCR.

The sequenced sample was central memory CD4+ T cells from blood. J is TRBJ1-3 and V is TRBV23-1; no definite D call. TRBV23-1 is sorted into the ORF group, with uncertain function. This sequence was found in a man aged 18 to 29 with type 1 diabetes. The CDR3 sequence is CASSQSGGISAGNTIYF. CDR3 DNA sequence: TGCGCCAGCAGTCAATCGGGAGGGATCAGCGCTGGAAACACCATATATTTT.